This TCR beta chain emerged from a study of identical twins. Study-wide results and caveats: Low generation-probability sequences were in excess among twin-shared out-of-frame alpha sequences. Analyses of zero insertions could, in part, be confounded by invariant MAIT and iNKT cells. Abundant cord blood beta clonotypes carried fewer insertions; memory repertoires showed none.

This clonotype came up a few times. Its antigen remains unidentified. A universal primer binding site was introduced by template switching. The final cDNA contained unique molecular identifiers. TCRdb used MiXCR to reprocess the 5' RACE reads, holding one entry per CDR3 protein. Of some 1,700,000 distinct CDR3 sequences in the sample, about 32% are singletons; the top ten hold around 0.25%. Sequenced material: cord blood. This receptor was identified in a newborn girl in good health.

The CDR3 DNA is TGTGCCACCAGCAGAGGACGGATGAACACTGAAGCTTTCTTT. Translating it yields CATSRGRMNTEAFF. The chain couples TRBV15 to TRBJ1-1, with D uncertain. This CDR3 comprises 14 residues. With 1 base removed from V and 0 bases from J, the gap between germline ends came to 6 bases. CDR1 and CDR2 (germline): LNHNV, YYDKDF (reference sequence).